This paragraph reports one TCR beta chain. No antigen is known for it. These data originate in a study of CD8 T cells in ankylosing spondylitis. Study-level results: Past studies reported some motif variants in reactive arthritis synovial fluid and blood. According to the report, clones linked to the disease were significantly enriched in matched synovial fluid samples taken from ankylosing spondylitis patients. The authors found the disease-linked clones to be CD8+ and relatively rare in peripheral blood. Ankylosing spondylitis blood appeared to carry a characteristic TCR beta motif of several highly homologous variants.

Germline loops: CDR1 MNHNS, CDR2 SASEGT. CDR3 length equals 16 residues. V shed 2 bases, J shed 4 bases, and the junction held 7 bases outside the gene matches. A quantitative 5'-RACE method, one with molecular barcodes, was used to make TCR beta libraries. Using its own MiXCR run on the 5' RACE reads, TCRdb lists one record per CDR3 protein. The sample shows roughly 300,000 distinct CDR3 sequences, 6.5% to 10% of them seen only once. This chain connects TRBV6-1 to TRBJ2-1; 8 nucleotides line up with TRBD2. This receptor was identified in a male donor with ankylosing spondylitis. The specimen sequenced was blood, either unsorted or a sorted T cell fraction (not recorded which). The CDR3 nucleotides read TGTGCCAGCAGTGAAACGAGACTAGCGCGTTACAATGAGCAGTTCTTC. Protein sequence: CASSETRLARYNEQFF.